This record looks at one TCR beta chain sequence and its context. The antigen it recognizes is unknown. Base qualities are not provided; no much larger clone lies one nucleotide away. The cohort was made up of about 610 healthy bone marrow donors. Cohort members were all nominally healthy when sampled, although unrecorded immune exposures were likely present. The donor tested CMV seropositive and was one of the 289 seropositive cohort members. A peripheral blood sample was provided by each donor, and peripheral blood mononuclear cells were used for TCR beta sequencing. The Qiagen DNeasy Blood Extraction Kit was used to extract genomic DNA from the blood cell samples. This specimen belongs to a study of cytomegalovirus exposure and HLA in healthy donors (dated by TCRdb to between 2016 and 2019). Study-level background: An earlier analysis of 587 of the donors reported about 290 Gb of sequence data and 117 million unique TCR beta sequences from roughly 200 million T cells. An early release covering just under 650 HLA-typed donors comprised about 320 gigabases of sequencing data and around 80 million unique TCR sequences. Of the roughly 400 genotyped donors, 70% to 90% were placed in the genetic ancestry cluster associated with self-reported Caucasian donors. The study aimed to test whether signatures of past pathogen exposure could be identified by cataloging public T cell receptors. The T cell repertoires of about 700 subjects were profiled by immunosequencing and related to cytomegalovirus serostatus. Besides the first cohort of roughly 660 subjects, a separate validation cohort made up of over 100 different subjects was used. High-throughput TCR immunosequencing, statistical association of individual TCRs with disease status, and machine learning were combined to predict cytomegalovirus infection status. In a later analysis, previously published TCR beta repertoires from 666 donors were re-analyzed and high-resolution HLA genotyping was added so that TCR occurrence patterns could be studied. In the later analysis, no new phenotypic data were used to find candidate immune exposures; instead, reliance was placed on TCR beta sequences and their occurrence across donors. An earlier analysis of around 580 of the donors used high-throughput TCR beta sequencing to judge whether each TCR beta V gene segment behaved as functional or pseudogenic. Donor age, sex, ethnicity and CMV serostatus were collected together with the repertoire data. A later genetic analysis used genome-wide SNP genotypes for about 65% of the 666 donors, treating that subset as a discovery cohort. All discovery cohort repertoires had been generated using a single sequencing platform. Both class I and class II loci were covered by HLA typing, at four-digit resolution. Typing coverage varied by locus: about 629-640 donors for A, B, C, DRB1 and DQB1; 500 to 550 for DQA1; more than 600 for DPA1; more than 450 for DPB1. Because of strong linkage in the cohort, 5 or 6 DR-DQ haplotypes were treated as single units for association and clustering. On average, 235,054 unique TCR beta nucleotide sequences were sequenced per donor among 300 to 500 genotyped donors of the cohort, with roughly 18% of those sequences being non-productive.

Libraries were constructed by the immunoSEQ multiplex PCR assay. For the multiplex PCR, a mixture combining 60 forward primers for TCR Vbeta segments and 13 reverse primers for TCR Jbeta segments was used. The CDR3 region of rearranged TCR beta genes was amplified from genomic DNA with a multiplex PCR assay. On the Illumina HiSeq System, the amplified TCR beta libraries were sequenced as 87-base-pair reads. Per the source publication's procedure: A later analysis tallied 75 million to 95 million unique TCR beta chains across the 666 repertoires, and approximately 12 million of those chains were shared by two or more donors. Raw reads were error-corrected and collapsed into unique sequences by a nearest-neighbor algorithm in which closely related sequences were merged to remove PCR and sequencing errors. CDR3 sequences were aligned to IMGT reference sequences to assign V, D and J gene segments. For a sequence to be retained, at least a six-nucleotide match to both a V gene segment and a J gene segment was required. Rearrangements were classified as productive when the CDR3 lacked stop codons and remained in frame with V and J, and all other rearrangements were classified as non-productive. Following IMGT convention, CDR3 was defined as the stretch from the second conserved V-encoded cysteine to the conserved J-encoded phenylalanine. The earlier analysis of about 590 of the donors excluded sequences that lacked an unambiguous match to a single V gene segment. In an earlier analysis of roughly 500 of the donors, V segments were called functional above 56.7% productive rearrangements and were called segregating when the between-donor standard deviation exceeded 5%. A statistical classification framework was built to diagnose cytomegalovirus status from the catalog of TCR beta chain sequences. In a later analysis, TCR nucleotide sequences were compared against IMGT/GENE-DB human TR gene sequences so that V and J genes could be assigned. Using the TCRdist pipeline, a later analysis assigned CDR3 sequences along with most-parsimonious VDJ recombination scenarios. A later analysis defined each TCR beta chain by its CDR3 amino acid sequence plus V-gene family, and excluded reads lacking a unique V-gene family. A later analysis removed nearly 600 highly shared, low-generation-probability nucleotide sequences to deal with suspected cross-contamination and a sequencing artifact. For each public chain, a later analysis derived a clonal expansion index from normalized ranks of inferred template counts within each repertoire. In a later analysis, generation probabilities were computed using a VDJ recombination model fitted to out-of-frame rearrangements, and the results were checked against IGoR. In a later analysis, TCR-TCR, TCR-HLA and TCR-CMV co-occurrence was scored with hypergeometric tests, and a repertoire-size bias correction was applied to TCR pairs. In a later analysis, false discovery rates were estimated by permuting HLA or CMV assignments 20 times. In a later analysis, co-occurring TCRs were grouped using DBSCAN, and TCRdist sequence similarity was added for clustering within HLA-allele-positive subsets. For co-occurrence clustering, repertoires with fewer than 30,000 or more than 120,000 public chains were excluded, along with several repertoires with anomalous nucleotide sharing. TCRdb re-hosts the immuneACCESS table, in-frame sequences only. Its copies lack some clones; in the studies checked, an unresolved V gene accounts for under half of them, and the cause for the rest is not known. That table supplies the V and J calls and clone size; D and trimming were determined from the DNA. The sample table lists about 150,000 clones, 64% of them with a count of one. The ten largest make up about 3% of the sample.

Overall results and qualifications from the work: Because HLA typing was missing for some donors at each locus, association tests included only the typed subset. A later analysis reported that several top co-occurrence clusters appeared linked to parvovirus B19, influenza, CMV and Epstein-Barr virus. Sequencing depth was assumed to be roughly uniform across donors in the presence/absence analyses, though that assumption may not hold. A later analysis found that HLA-associated TCR beta chains were more clonally expanded and had lower generation probabilities than equally common non-associated chains. In a later analysis, 16,951 TCR beta sequences were associated with specific HLA alleles at a false discovery rate of 0.05. A few of the identified cytomegalovirus-associated TCR beta chains were confirmed in vitro to be specific for cytomegalovirus antigens. A cluster of highly shared sequence variants was judged likely to be a technical artifact of the sequencing pipeline. Immune exposure information for the cohort was limited to CMV serostatus. In this cohort, only TCR beta chains were sequenced, and detectable features were limited by the absence of alpha or paired-chain data. Approximately 16 rarely observed V segments, including chromosome 9 orphons, were excluded from the earlier analysis of a few hundred of the donors because counts were too low. A further reported finding was that TCR beta sequences accurately predicted the HLA-A and HLA-B alleles for most subjects in the first cohort. A total of about 180 TCR beta chains were listed by the study as associated with cytomegalovirus. Linkage disequilibrium might explain the correlated functional status among segregating V segments, but an unknown experimental factor could not be ruled out. In a later analysis, the rate of TCR association differed among HLA loci, with DRB1 alleles having the most associated TCRs and HLA-C alleles having the fewest. In an earlier analysis of some 540 of the donors, most TCR beta V segments appeared in productive rearrangements about 90% or about 30% of the time, broadly matching IMGT annotations. In both the original and validation cohorts, the classifier was reported to diagnose cytomegalovirus status with high specificity and sensitivity. According to a later genetic analysis, donors in an Asian-associated ancestry cluster had fewer N-insertions in productive TCRs than the approximately 670-donor mean. While some public TCRs were present in many individuals, most TCR sequences turned up only very rarely across donors. V-gene and J-gene trimming of TCR beta chains was associated with a missense DCLRE1C variant in a later genetic analysis, and the association was replicated in an independent cohort. Most CMV-associated TCR beta chains appeared to be HLA-restricted in a later analysis, and the HLA associations seemed to be driven largely by CMV exposure. It was suggested by the authors that the approach could potentially be generalized to other disease states and immunological phenotypes. When HLA alleles, especially DR and DQ, strongly co-occurred, attributing TCR associations to individual alleles was difficult.

The source is a woman aged 25 to 39 in good health and CMV-seropositive. Material for sequencing was PBMCs.

Here the CDR3 is given as CASSEGPSAEAFF. The DNA sequence is TGTGCCAGCAGTGAGGGGCCTTCGGCTGAAGCTTTCTTT. This chain joins TRBV2 to TRBJ1-1; possibly the D gene is TRBD1, per 5 matching bases. For CDR1 and CDR2, the germline V gene lists SNHLY and FYNNEI. The trim is 3 bases for V and 6 bases for J, with a gap of 11 bases between the germline ends. Reading from cysteine to phenylalanine, the CDR3 counts 13 amino acids. Left in the record is the CDR3 DNA by itself, 39 bases read in frame from the first base.